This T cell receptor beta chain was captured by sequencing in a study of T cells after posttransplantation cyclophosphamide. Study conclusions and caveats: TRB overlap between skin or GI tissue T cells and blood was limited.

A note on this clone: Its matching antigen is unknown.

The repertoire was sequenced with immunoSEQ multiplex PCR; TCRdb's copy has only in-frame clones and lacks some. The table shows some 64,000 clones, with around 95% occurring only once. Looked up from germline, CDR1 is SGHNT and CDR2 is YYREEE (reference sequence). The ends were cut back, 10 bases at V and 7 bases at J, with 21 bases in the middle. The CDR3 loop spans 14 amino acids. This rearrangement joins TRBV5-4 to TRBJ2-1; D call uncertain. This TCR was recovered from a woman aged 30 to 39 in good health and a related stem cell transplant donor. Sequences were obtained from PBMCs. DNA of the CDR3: TGTGCCCCCATCATCCCGGGCGGCACGAATGAGCAGTTCTTC. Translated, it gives CAPIIPGGTNEQFF.